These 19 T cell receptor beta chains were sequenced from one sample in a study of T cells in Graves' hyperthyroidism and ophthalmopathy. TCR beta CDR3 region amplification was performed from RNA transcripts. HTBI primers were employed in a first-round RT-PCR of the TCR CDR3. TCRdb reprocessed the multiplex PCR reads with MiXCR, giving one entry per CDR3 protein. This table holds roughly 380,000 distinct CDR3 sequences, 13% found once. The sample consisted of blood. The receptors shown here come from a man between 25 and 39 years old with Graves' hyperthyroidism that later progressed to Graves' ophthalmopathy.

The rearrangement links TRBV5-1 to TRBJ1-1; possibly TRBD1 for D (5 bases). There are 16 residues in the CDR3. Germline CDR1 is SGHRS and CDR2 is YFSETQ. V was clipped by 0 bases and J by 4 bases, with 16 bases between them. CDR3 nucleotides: TGCGCCAGCAGCTTGGGACCAGCGGGGGGGAGCACTGAAGCTTTCTTT. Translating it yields CASSLGPAGGSTEAFF.

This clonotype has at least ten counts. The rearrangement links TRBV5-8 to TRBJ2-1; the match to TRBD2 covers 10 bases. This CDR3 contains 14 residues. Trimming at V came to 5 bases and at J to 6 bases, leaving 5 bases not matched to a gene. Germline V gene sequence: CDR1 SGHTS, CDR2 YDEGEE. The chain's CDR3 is CASRRTSGRNEQFF. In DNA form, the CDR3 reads TGTGCCAGCAGAAGGACTAGCGGTCGCAATGAGCAGTTCTTC.

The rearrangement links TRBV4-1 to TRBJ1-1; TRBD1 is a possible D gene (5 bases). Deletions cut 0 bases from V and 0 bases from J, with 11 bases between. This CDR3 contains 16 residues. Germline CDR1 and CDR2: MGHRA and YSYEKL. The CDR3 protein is CASSQERRGVNTEAFF. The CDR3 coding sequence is TGCGCCAGCAGCCAAGAGAGAAGGGGCGTGAACACTGAAGCTTTCTTT.

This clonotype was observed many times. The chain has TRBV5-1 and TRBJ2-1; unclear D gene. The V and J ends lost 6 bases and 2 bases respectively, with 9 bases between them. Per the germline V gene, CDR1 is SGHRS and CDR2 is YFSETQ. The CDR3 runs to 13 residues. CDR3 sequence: CASNVGTYNEQFF. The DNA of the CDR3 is TGCGCCAGCAACGTCGGAACCTACAATGAGCAGTTCTTC. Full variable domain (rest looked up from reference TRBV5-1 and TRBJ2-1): KAGVTQTPRYLIKTRGQQVTLSCSPISGHRSVSWYQQTPGQGLQFLFEYFSETQRNKGNFPGRFSGRQFSNSRSEMNVSTLELGDSALYLCASNVGTYNEQFFGPGTRLTVL.

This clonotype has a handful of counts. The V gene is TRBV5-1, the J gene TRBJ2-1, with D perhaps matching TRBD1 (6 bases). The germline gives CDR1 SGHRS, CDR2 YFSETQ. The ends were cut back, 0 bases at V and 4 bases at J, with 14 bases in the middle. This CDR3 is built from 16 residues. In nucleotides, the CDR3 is TGCGCCAGCAGCTTGGAGGGCAGGGGCTATTACAATGAGCAGTTCTTC. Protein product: CASSLEGRGYYNEQFF. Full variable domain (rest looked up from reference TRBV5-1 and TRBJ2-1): KAGVTQTPRYLIKTRGQQVTLSCSPISGHRSVSWYQQTPGQGLQFLFEYFSETQRNKGNFPGRFSGRQFSNSRSEMNVSTLELGDSALYLCASSLEGRGYYNEQFFGPGTRLTVL.

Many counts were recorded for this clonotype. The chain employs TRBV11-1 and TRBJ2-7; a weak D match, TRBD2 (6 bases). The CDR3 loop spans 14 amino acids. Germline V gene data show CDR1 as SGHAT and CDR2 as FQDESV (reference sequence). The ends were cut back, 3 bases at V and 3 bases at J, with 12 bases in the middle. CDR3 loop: CASSFKGLSYEQYF. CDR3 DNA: TGTGCCAGCAGCTTTAAGGGACTTAGCTACGAGCAGTACTTC.

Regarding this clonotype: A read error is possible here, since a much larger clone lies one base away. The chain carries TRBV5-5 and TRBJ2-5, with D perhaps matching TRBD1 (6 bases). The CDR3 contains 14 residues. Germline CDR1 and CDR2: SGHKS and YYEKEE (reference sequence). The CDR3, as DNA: TGTGCCAGCGGCTTCGGGACATGGCAAGAGACCCAGTACTTC. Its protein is CASGFGTWQETQYF.

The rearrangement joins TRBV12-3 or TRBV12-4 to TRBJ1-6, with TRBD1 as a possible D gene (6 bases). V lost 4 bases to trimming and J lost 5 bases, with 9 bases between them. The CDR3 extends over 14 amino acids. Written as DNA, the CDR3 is TGTGCCAGCAGTTGGACAGCAAATAATTCACCCCTCCACTTT. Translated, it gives CASSWTANNSPLHF.

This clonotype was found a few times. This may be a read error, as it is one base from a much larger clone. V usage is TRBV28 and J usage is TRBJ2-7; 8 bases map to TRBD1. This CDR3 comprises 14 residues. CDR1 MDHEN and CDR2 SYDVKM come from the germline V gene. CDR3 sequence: CASGLPGQGREQYF. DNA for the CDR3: TGTGCCAGCGGTTTACCAGGACAGGGTCGCGAGCAGTACTTC.

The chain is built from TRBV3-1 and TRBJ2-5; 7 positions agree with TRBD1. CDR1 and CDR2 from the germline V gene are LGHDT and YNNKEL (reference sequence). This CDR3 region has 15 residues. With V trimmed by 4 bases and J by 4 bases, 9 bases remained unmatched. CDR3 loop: CASSPRPTGRETQYF. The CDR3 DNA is TGTGCCAGCAGCCCACGCCCGACAGGGCGAGAGACCCAGTACTTC.

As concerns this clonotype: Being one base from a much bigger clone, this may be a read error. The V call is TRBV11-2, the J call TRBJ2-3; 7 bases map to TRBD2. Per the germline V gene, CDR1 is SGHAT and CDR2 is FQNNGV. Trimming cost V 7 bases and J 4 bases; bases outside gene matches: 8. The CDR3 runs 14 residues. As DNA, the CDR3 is TGTGCCAGCATTCCGGGAGGCGGGGCAGATACGCAGTATTTT. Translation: CASIPGGGADTQYF.

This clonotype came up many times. CDR3 sequence (DNA): TGTGCCAGCTCACCAATCCGAGACAGTGGAAACACCATATATTTT. Amino acids: CASSPIRDSGNTIYF. The rearrangement joins TRBV18 to TRBJ1-3; D may be TRBD1 (5 bases). CDR3 length: 15 amino acids. Germline V gene sequence: CDR1 KGHSH, CDR2 LQKENI. Deletions cut 2 bases from V and 3 bases from J, with 11 bases between. Full variable domain (outside the CDR3, taken from reference TRBV18 and TRBJ1-3): NAGVMQNPRHLVRRRGQEARLRCSPMKGHSHVYWYRQLPEEGLKFMVYLQKENIIDESGMPKERFSAEFPKEGPSILRIQQVVRGDSAAYFCASSPIRDSGNTIYFGEGSWLTVV.

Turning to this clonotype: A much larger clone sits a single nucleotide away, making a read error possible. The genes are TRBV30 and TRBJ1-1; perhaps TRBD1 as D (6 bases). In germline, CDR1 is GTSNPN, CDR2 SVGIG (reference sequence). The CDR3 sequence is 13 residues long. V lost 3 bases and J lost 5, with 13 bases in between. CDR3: CAWRDGGTTEAFF. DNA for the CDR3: TGTGCCTGGAGGGACGGGGGGACAACTGAAGCTTTCTTT.

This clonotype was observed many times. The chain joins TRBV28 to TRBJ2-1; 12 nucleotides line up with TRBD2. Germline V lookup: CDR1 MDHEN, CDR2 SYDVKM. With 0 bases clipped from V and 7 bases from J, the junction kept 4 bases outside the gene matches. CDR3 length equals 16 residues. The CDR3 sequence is CASSLWLAGGQNEQFF. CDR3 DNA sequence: TGTGCCAGCAGTTTATGGCTAGCGGGGGGGCAGAATGAGCAGTTCTTC.

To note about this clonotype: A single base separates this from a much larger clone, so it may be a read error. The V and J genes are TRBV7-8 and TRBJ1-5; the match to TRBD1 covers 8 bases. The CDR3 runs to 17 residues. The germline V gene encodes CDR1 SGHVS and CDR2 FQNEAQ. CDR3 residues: CASSPERTGYGNRPQHF. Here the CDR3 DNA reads TGTGCCAGCAGCCCCGAACGGACAGGGTATGGTAATCGGCCCCAGCATTTT.

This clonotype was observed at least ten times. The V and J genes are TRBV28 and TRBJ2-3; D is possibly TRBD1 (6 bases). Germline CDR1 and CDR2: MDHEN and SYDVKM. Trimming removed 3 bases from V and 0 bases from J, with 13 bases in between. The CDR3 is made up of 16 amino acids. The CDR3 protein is CASSFHRVDSTDTQYF. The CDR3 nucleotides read TGTGCCAGCAGTTTTCACAGGGTTGATAGCACAGATACGCAGTATTTT.

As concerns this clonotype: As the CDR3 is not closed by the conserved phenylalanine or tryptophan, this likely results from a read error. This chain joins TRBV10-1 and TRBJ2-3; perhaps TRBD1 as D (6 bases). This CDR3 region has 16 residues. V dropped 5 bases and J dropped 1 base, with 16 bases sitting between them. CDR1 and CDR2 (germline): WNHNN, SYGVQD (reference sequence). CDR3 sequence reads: CASSYKPRGCTDTQYL. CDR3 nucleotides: TGCGCCAGCAGTTATAAACCCAGGGGATGCACAGATACGCAGTATCTT.

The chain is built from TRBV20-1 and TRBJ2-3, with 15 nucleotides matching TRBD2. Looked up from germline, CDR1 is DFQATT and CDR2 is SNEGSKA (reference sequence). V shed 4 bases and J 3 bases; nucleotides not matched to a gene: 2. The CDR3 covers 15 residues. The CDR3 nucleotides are TGCAGTGCTACCGGGACTAGCGGGGGGACAGATACGCAGTATTTT. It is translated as CSATGTSGGTDTQYF.

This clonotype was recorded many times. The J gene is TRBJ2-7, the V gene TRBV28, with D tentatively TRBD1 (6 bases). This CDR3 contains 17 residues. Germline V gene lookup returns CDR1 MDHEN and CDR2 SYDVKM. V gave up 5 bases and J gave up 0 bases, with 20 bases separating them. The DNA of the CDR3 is TGTGCCAGCAGTCTTACTGAAAACGAGACAGGCTCCTACGAGCAGTACTTC. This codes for CASSLTENETGSYEQYF.